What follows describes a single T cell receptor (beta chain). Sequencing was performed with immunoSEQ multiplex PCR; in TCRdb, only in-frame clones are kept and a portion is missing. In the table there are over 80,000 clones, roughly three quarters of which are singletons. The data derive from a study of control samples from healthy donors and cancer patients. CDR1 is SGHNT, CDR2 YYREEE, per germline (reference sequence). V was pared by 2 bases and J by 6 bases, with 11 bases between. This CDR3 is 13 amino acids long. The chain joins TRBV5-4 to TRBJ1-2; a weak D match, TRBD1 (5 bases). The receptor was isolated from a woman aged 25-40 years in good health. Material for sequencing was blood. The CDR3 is CASSFSGRDGYTF. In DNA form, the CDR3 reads TGTGCCAGCAGCTTTTCAGGGAGGGATGGCTACACCTTC.